Listed here are 2 T cell receptor beta chains from one sample, sequenced in a study of beta chain features in type 1 diabetes. The authors reverse transcribed all of the isolated RNA, so sequencing captured expressed TCRB transcripts. The data were produced by immunoSEQ multiplex PCR, yet TCRdb's version contains in-frame clones alone and is incomplete. The profile shows about 350,000 clones, roughly 21% of them singletons. Sequencing was carried out using naive CD4+ T cells from blood. All receptors come from a woman younger than 35 in good health.

The V gene is TRBV4-1, the J gene TRBJ1-1, with D perhaps TRBD1 (6 bases). Trimming shortened V by 3 bases and J by 7 bases, and 15 bases separated the two germline ends. CDR1 is MGHRA and CDR2 is YSYEKL in the germline V gene. This CDR3 has 14 amino acids. The CDR3 DNA sequence: TGCGCCAGCAGCCAGGGGGCGCGGCGGTATGAAGCTTTCTTT. This sequence encodes CASSQGARRYEAFF.

The V gene is TRBV30, the J gene TRBJ1-5; 9 bases are a match to TRBD1. This CDR3 comprises 13 residues. The V segment lost 4 bases and the J segment 7 bases; nucleotides outside the gene matches: 5. Germline V CDR1 and CDR2: GTSNPN, SVGIG (reference sequence). The CDR3 nucleotides read TGTGCCTGGAACAGGGGGCTTGGGCAGCCCCAGCATTTT. Encoded protein: CAWNRGLGQPQHF. The full variable domain, its missing parts supplied by reference TRBV30 and TRBJ1-5, is SQTIHQWPATLVQPVGSPLSLECTVEGTSNPNLYWYRQAAGRGLQLLFYSVGIGQISSEVPQNLSASRPQDRQFILSSKKLLLSDSGFYLCAWNRGLGQPQHFGDGTRLSIL.